The clone carrying this T cell receptor beta chain was detected a few times. Profiling relied on immunoSEQ multiplex PCR, and the TCRdb table lists in-frame clones only, not all of them. The sample lists around 100,000 clones, 87% occurring once. The sample is drawn from a study of blood T cell repertoires in COVID-19. The trim removed 7 bases at V and 5 bases at J, leaving 3 bases unmatched. The CDR3 contains 13 residues. CDR1 and CDR2 from the germline V gene are MNHNY and SVGAGI (reference sequence). Sequencing used peripheral blood. This sequence was found in a man between 45 and 60 years old in a cohort sampled during active COVID-19. The gene calls are TRBV6-6 and TRBJ1-5, with 9 bases fitting TRBD1. The CDR3 protein is CASTGTGYQPQHF. For the CDR3, the DNA is TGTGCCAGCACCGGGACAGGGTATCAGCCCCAGCATTTT.